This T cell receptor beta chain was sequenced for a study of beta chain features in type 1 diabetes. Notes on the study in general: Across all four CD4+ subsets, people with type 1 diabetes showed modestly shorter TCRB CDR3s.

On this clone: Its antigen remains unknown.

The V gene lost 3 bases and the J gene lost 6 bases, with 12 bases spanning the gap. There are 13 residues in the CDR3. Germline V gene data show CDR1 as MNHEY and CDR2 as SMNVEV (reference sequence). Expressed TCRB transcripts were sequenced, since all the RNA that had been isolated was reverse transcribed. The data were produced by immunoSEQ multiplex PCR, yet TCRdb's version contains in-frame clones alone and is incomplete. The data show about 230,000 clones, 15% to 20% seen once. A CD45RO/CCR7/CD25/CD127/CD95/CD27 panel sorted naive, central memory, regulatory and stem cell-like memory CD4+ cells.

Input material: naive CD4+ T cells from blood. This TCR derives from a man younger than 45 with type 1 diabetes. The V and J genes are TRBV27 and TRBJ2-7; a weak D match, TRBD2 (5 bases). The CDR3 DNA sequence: TGTGCCAGCAGTTTGCGGCGTCGGGGCGAGCAGTACTTC. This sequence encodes CASSLRRRGEQYF.